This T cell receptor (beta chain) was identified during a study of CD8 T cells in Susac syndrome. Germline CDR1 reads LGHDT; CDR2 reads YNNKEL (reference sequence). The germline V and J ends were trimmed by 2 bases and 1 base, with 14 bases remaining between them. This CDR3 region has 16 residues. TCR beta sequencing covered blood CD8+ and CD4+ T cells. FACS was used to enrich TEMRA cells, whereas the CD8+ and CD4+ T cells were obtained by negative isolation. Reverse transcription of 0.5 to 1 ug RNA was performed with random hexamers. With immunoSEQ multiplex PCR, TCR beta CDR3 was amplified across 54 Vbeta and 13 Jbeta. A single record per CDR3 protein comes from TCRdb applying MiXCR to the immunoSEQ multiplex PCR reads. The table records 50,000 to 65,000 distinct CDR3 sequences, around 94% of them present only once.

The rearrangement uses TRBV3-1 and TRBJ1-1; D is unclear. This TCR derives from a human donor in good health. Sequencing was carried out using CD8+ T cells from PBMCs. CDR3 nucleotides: TGTGCCAGCAGCCAAAGTTTGAGGGCGAGGAACACTGAAGCTTTCTTT. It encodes CASSQSLRARNTEAFF. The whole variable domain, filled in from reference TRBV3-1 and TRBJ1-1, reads DTAVSQTPKYLVTQMGNDKSIKCEQNLGHDTMYWYKQDSKKFLKIMFSYNNKELIINETVPNRFSPKSPDKAHLNLHINSLELGDSAVYFCASSQSLRARNTEAFFGQGTRLTVV.